The 14 T cell receptor beta chains listed next were all sequenced from one sample in a study of T cells after yellow fever vaccination. TCRdb passed the 5' RACE reads through MiXCR, listing each CDR3 protein once. The table lists about 360,000 distinct CDR3 sequences, 6.2% of them singletons. This specimen was PBMCs, taken 5 days after the yellow fever booster vaccination. These receptors originate from a man aged 25-40 years who received the YFV17D yellow fever vaccine.

This clonotype was detected many times. The chain employs TRBV30 and TRBJ1-1, with D perhaps matching TRBD1 (5 bases). Germline V gene sequence: CDR1 GTSNPN, CDR2 SVGIG (reference sequence). This CDR3 has 13 residues. Trimming removed 5 bases at V and 3 bases at J, with 13 bases between. CDR3 protein: CAWEQVGYTEAFF. In DNA form, the CDR3 reads TGTGCCTGGGAACAGGTGGGGTACACTGAAGCTTTCTTT.

This clonotype occurred many times. This chain joins TRBV5-6 and TRBJ2-5; D unclear. With 0 bases removed from V and 4 bases from J, the gap between germline ends came to 10 bases. CDR3 length: 14 amino acids. Germline CDR1 is SGHDT and CDR2 is YYEEEE. This chain's CDR3 is CASSLAGFSETQYF. The CDR3 nucleotides read TGTGCCAGCAGCTTGGCCGGATTCTCAGAGACCCAGTACTTC.

This clonotype has ten or more counts. The chain couples TRBV7-2 to TRBJ2-3, with 9 bases lining up with TRBD1. This CDR3 is built from 14 residues. J lost 4 bases, V lost 5 bases, and 4 bases had no gene match. The germline gives CDR1 SGHTA, CDR2 FQGNSA. CDR3 in amino acids: CASSITGGPDTQYF. In DNA, the CDR3 is TGTGCCAGCAGCATTACAGGGGGCCCAGATACGCAGTATTTT.

This clonotype was recorded at least ten times. This chain joins TRBV7-2 and TRBJ1-5; D call uncertain. V was cut by 2 bases and J by 10 bases, with 18 bases left in between. CDR3 length equals 15 residues. Germline CDR1 SGHTA, CDR2 FQGNSA. The CDR3 sequence: CASSLKRTEGGPQHF. The CDR3 DNA is TGTGCCAGCAGCTTAAAACGGACGGAGGGCGGACCCCAGCATTTT.

This clonotype was counted at least ten times. This chain links TRBV3-1 with TRBJ2-1; 12 bases align to TRBD2. CDR1 LGHDT and CDR2 YNNKEL come from the germline V gene (reference sequence). The CDR3 contains 15 residues. V was clipped by 4 bases and J by 6 bases; unmatched bases: 4. This CDR3 is CASSPLAGGINEQFF. As DNA, the CDR3 is TGTGCCAGCAGCCCCCTAGCGGGAGGGATCAATGAGCAGTTCTTC.

This clonotype was found once. This chain joins TRBV5-5 and TRBJ1-5, with 9 bases matching TRBD1. Germline V lookup: CDR1 SGHKS, CDR2 YYEKEE (reference sequence). This CDR3 has 15 amino acids. V shed 5 bases and J 7 bases; nucleotides not matched to a gene: 10. The CDR3 region has the DNA TGTGCCAGCAGACTAAAGGACAGGGGCGACCAGCCCCAGCATTTT. Amino acids: CASRLKDRGDQPQHF.

The sample holds many counts of this clonotype. The chain is built from TRBV20-1 and TRBJ2-5; D is perhaps TRBD1 (6 bases). V lost 0 bases, J lost 1 base, and 12 bases lay in between. Germline V CDR1 and CDR2: DFQATT, SNEGSKA (reference sequence). There are 15 residues in the CDR3. The CDR3 here is CSARDSGTIQETQYF. The CDR3 nucleotides read TGCAGTGCTAGAGATTCCGGGACAATCCAAGAGACCCAGTACTTC.

The table lists this clonotype with a few counts. This chain links TRBV5-6 with TRBJ2-1, with 7 bases matching TRBD2. Looked up from germline, CDR1 is SGHDT and CDR2 is YYEEEE. This CDR3 contains 16 residues. The V segment lost 1 base and the J segment 10 bases; nucleotides outside the gene matches: 14. For the CDR3, the DNA is TGTGCCAGCAGCTTGAGGTTGCGGGAGTTTTTCAGCGAGCAGTTCTTC. It yields the protein CASSLRLREFFSEQFF.

This clonotype was counted a few times. This chain links TRBV7-9 with TRBJ2-7; no clear D. The length of the CDR3 is 13 residues. Germline values: CDR1 SEHNR, CDR2 FQNEAQ (reference sequence). V was clipped by 3 bases and J by 0 bases, with 6 bases between them. The CDR3 here is CASSFADSYEQYF. CDR3 in DNA: TGTGCCAGCAGCTTTGCCGACTCCTACGAGCAGTACTTC.

This chain joins TRBV20-1 and TRBJ1-1, with a weak D call TRBD1 (5 bases). Looked up from germline, CDR1 is DFQATT and CDR2 is SNEGSKA (reference sequence). V gave up 5 bases and J gave up 7 bases, with 20 bases separating them. The CDR3 spans 14 residues. The CDR3 DNA reads TGCAGTGCTCCCCTGGGTGTGGGGGTCGGTGAAGCTTTCTTT. Its protein product is CSAPLGVGVGEAFF.

The chain has TRBV20-1 and TRBJ2-5; 7 nucleotides align to TRBD2. V lost 3 bases, J lost 5 bases, and 9 bases stayed unmatched. Germline lookup yields CDR1 DFQATT and CDR2 SNEGSKA (reference sequence). The CDR3 is made up of 14 amino acids. The CDR3 region is CSASSGLLAETQYF. CDR3 coding DNA: TGCAGTGCTAGCTCAGGGCTACTAGCGGAGACCCAGTACTTC.

This clonotype was counted at least ten times. J is TRBJ1-5 and V is TRBV12-3 or TRBV12-4; 9 nucleotides line up with TRBD1. J lost 2 bases, V lost 6 bases, and 5 bases had no gene match. The CDR3 has 15 amino acids. The CDR3 sequence: CASSPRQGGNQPQHF. The CDR3 nucleotides read TGTGCCAGCAGCCCGCGACAGGGGGGCAATCAGCCCCAGCATTTT.

The chain employs TRBV20-1 and TRBJ2-1; 7 nucleotides match TRBD2. From germline, CDR1 is DFQATT and CDR2 SNEGSKA (reference sequence). The CDR3 is 13 residues long. With V trimmed by 5 bases and J by 6 bases, 7 bases remained unmatched. CDR3 amino acids: CSASASGFNEQFF. The DNA for the CDR3 is TGCAGTGCTTCGGCTAGCGGTTTCAATGAGCAGTTCTTC.

There are a few counts of this clonotype. The chain uses TRBV11-2 and TRBJ2-3; D is ambiguous. CDR1 and CDR2 (germline): SGHAT, FQNNGV. CDR3 length: 14 amino acids. V lost 5 bases and J 0 bases, leaving 9 bases between the germline ends. CDR3 nucleotides: TGTGCCAGCAGCCGTATCTCTAGCACAGATACGCAGTATTTT. Translated, it gives CASSRISSTDTQYF.